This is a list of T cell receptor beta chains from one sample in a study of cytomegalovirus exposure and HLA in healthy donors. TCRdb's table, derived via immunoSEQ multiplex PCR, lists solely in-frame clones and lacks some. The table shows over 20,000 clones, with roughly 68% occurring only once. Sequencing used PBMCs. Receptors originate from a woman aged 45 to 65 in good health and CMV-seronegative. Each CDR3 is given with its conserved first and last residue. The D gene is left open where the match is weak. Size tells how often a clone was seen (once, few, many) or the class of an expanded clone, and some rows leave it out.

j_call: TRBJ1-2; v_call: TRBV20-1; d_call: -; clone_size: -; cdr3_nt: TGCAGTGCCCTATATGGCTACACCTTC; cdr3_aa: CSALYGYTF
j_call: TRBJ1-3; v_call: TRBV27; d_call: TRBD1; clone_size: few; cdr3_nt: TGTGCCAGCAGTCCCGGGACAGGGGTAGGAGTCATATATTTT; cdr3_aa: CASSPGTGVGVIYF
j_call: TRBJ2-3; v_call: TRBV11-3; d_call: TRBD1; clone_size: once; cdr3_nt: TGTGCCAGCAGCTCCCGTGGACAGGGGGCTAAAGATACGCAGTATTTT; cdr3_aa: CASSSRGQGAKDTQYF
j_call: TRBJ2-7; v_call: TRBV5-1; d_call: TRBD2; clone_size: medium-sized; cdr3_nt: TGCGCCAGCAGCTTGGCGGGGGGCGAGCAGTACTTC; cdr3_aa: CASSLAGGEQYF
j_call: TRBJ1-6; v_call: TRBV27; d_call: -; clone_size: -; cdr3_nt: TGTGCCACCAGGATAACACGACAATCACCCCTCCACTTT; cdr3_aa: CATRITRQSPLHF
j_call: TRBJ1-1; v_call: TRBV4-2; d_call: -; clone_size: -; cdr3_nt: TGTGCCAGCAGCGAACACTCAGGCGGGGTGAACACTGAAGCTTTCTTT; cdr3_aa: CASSEHSGGVNTEAFF
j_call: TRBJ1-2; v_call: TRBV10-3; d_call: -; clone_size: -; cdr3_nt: TGTGCCATCAGTCCTGTAGAGCTGGGGGGAGTCCCTAATGGCTACACCTTC; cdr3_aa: CAISPVELGGVPNGYTF
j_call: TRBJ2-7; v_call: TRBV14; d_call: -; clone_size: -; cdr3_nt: TGTGCCAGCAGCCAAGTAGGTGGACTGTCCTCCTACGAGCAGTACTTC; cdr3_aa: CASSQVGGLSSYEQYF
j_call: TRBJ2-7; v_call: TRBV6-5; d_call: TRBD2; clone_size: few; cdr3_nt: TGTGCCAGCAACCCCGGGGGGAGGAGCTCCTACGAGCAGTACTTC; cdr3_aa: CASNPGGRSSYEQYF
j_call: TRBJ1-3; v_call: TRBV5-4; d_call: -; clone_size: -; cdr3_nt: TGTGCCAGCAGCTTGATCCCGACACTGCCCTCGGGAAACACCATATATTTT; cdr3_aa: CASSLIPTLPSGNTIYF
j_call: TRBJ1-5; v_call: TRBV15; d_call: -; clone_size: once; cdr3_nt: TGTGCCACCAGTCTCTGGGACACCAGCAATCAGCCCCAGCATTTT; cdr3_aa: CATSLWDTSNQPQHF
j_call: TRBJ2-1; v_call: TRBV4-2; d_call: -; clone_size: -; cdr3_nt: TGTGCCAGCAGCCAAGAAGGAGGGGGCAGCCCCAATGAGCAGTTCTTC; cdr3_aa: CASSQEGGGSPNEQFF
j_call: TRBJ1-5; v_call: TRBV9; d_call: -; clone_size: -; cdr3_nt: TGTGCCAGCAGCGTAGCCGAGGGACAGCCCCAGCATTTT; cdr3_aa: CASSVAEGQPQHF
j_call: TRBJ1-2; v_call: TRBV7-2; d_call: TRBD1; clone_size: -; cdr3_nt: TGTGCCAGCAGTCCGGGACAGGATAACTATGGCTACACCTTC; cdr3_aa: CASSPGQDNYGYTF
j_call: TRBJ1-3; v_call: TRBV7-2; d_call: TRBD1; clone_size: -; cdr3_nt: TGTGCCAGCAGCCCTTCGAGGACAGGGGTTACTGGAAACACCATATATTTT; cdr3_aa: CASSPSRTGVTGNTIYF
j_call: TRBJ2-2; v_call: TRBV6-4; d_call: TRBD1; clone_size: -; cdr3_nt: TGTGCCAGCAGTGTTGACCAGGGGGCCGGCGGGGAGCTGTTTTTT; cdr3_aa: CASSVDQGAGGELFF
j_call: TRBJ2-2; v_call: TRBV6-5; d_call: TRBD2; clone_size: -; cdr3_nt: TGTGCCAGCAGTCTAGCGGGGGGGAACACCGGGGAGCTGTTTTTT; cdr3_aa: CASSLAGGNTGELFF
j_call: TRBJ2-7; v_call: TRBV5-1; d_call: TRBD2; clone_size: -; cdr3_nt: TGCGCCAGCAGCTTGGGACTAGCGGTATACGAGCAGTACTTC; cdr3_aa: CASSLGLAVYEQYF
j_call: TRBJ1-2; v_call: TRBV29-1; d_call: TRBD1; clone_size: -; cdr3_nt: TGCAGCGTTGAAGGCCCAAGGGGGCTTGGCTACACCTTC; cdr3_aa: CSVEGPRGLGYTF
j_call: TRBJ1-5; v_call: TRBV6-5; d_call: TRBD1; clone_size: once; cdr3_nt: TGTGCCAGCAGTAAGACAGGGGGCAGCAATCAGCCCCAGCATTTT; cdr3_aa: CASSKTGGSNQPQHF
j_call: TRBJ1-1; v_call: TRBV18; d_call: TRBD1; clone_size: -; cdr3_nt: TGTGCCAGCTCACCAGAAGGACAGGGTTCGGCGGCTTTCTTT; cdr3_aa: CASSPEGQGSAAFF
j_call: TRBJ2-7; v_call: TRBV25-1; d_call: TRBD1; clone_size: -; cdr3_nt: TGTGCCAGCAGTACAGGGGACACGCAGCAGTACTTC; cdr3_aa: CASSTGDTQQYF
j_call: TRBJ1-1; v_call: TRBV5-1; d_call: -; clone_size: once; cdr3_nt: TGCGCCAGCAGCTTGGGAGTGAACACTGAAGCTTTCTTT; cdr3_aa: CASSLGVNTEAFF
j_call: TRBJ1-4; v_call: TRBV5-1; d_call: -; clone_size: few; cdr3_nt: TGCGCCAGCAGGAGGAATGATAATGAAAAACTGTTTTTT; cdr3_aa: CASRRNDNEKLFF
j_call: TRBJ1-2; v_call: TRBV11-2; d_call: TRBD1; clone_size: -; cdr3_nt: TGTGCCAGCAGCTCTCATACAGGGGGAATTGTTGGCTACACCTTC; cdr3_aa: CASSSHTGGIVGYTF
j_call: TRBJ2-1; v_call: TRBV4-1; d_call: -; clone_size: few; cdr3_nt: TGCGCCAGCAGCCAAGTTTGGGCTAACTCCTACAATGAGCAGTTCTTC; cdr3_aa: CASSQVWANSYNEQFF
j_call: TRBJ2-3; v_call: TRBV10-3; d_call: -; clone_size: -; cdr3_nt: TGTGCCACCAGAACTAGCACAGATACGCAGTATTTT; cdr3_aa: CATRTSTDTQYF